The source of this T cell receptor (beta chain) is a study of cytomegalovirus exposure and HLA in healthy donors. Primers included in the PCR were 60 Vbeta and 13 Jbeta primers. Produced via immunoSEQ multiplex PCR; TCRdb's table is partial and in-frame only. The sample carries some 180,000 clones, 65% to 90% recorded once. Germline-derived CDR1 and CDR2 are MGHDK and SYGVNS. The V gene end was trimmed by 4 bases and the J gene end by 0 bases; junction bases not matched to a gene: 8. The CDR3 is made up of 16 amino acids. This sequence originates from a male donor in good health and CMV-seronegative. This chain connects TRBV25-1 to TRBJ1-1, with 7 bases lining up with TRBD1. Sequenced material: PBMCs. DNA of the CDR3: TGTGCCAGCAGTGGACAGGGACAGACGATGAACACTGAAGCTTTCTTT. This gives the protein CASSGQGQTMNTEAFF.